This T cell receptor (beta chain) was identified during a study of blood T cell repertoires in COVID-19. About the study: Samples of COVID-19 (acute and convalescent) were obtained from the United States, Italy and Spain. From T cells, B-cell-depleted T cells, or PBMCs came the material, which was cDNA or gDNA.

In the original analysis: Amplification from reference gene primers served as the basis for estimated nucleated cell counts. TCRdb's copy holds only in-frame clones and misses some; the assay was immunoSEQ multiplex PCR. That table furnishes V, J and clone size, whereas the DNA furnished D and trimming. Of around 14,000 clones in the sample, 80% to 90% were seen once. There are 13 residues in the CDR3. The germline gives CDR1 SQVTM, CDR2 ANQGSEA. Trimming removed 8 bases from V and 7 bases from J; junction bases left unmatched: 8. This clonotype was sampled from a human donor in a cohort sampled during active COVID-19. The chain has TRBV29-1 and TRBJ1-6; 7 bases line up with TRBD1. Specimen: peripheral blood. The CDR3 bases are TGCAGCTACACCACAGGGGTGAATTCACCCCTCCACTTT. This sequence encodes CSYTTGVNSPLHF.